This T cell receptor beta chain was found in a study of cytomegalovirus exposure and HLA in healthy donors. Points from the study as a whole: Researchers catalogued approximately 160 TCR beta chains as cytomegalovirus-associated.

Concerning this clone itself: Its antigen is still unknown.

This CDR3 has 14 amino acids. V dropped 3 bases and J dropped 4 bases, with 11 bases sitting between them. In germline, CDR1 is KGHSH, CDR2 LQKENI. Measured with immunoSEQ multiplex PCR; TCRdb has only the in-frame clones, and not every one. The sample has 100,000 to 150,000 clones, 90% to 95% seen once. The sequenced sample was PBMCs. The V call is TRBV18, the J call TRBJ2-3, with D hard to call. The source is a woman aged 18-35 years in good health and CMV-seronegative. The chain's CDR3 is CASSPAYEADTQYF. The CDR3 DNA reads as TGTGCCAGCTCACCCGCCTACGAGGCAGATACGCAGTATTTT.